This T cell receptor (beta chain) was captured by sequencing in a study of T cell responses to AZD1222 COVID-19 vaccine. Findings and limits, study-wide: It was only 6 or 7 AZD1222 recipients who were seropositive at baseline. Receipt of two AZD1222 doses was followed by a rise in Spike-specific TCR breadth and depth. Nearly half of spike-specific TCRs reportedly target unmutated variant regions.

Comments on this clone: The antigen is not known.

Libraries were prepared by immunoSEQ multiplex PCR; TCRdb keeps only in-frame clonotypes and omits some of them. The sample consists of 130,000 or so clones, around 83% of them appearing once. With 0 bases removed from V and 4 bases from J, the gap between germline ends came to 13 bases. The CDR3 spans 15 residues. CDR1 and CDR2 (germline): SGHRS, YFSETQ. The sample in question was peripheral blood, obtained on day 0 of AZD1222 vaccination. The sequence was obtained from an adult in good health. The chain employs TRBV5-1 and TRBJ1-2; D gene unclear. CDR3 protein: CASSLGGRPGYGYTF. CDR3 DNA sequence: TGCGCCAGCAGCTTGGGTGGGCGCCCGGGCTATGGCTACACCTTC.